These 15 T cell receptor beta chains share one sample of origin, sequenced in a study of blood T cell repertoires in COVID-19. The data were produced by immunoSEQ multiplex PCR, yet TCRdb's version contains in-frame clones alone and is incomplete. The sample lists 110,000 to 150,000 clones; around 89% were seen once. Sequencing input: peripheral blood. These receptors all stem from a man aged 55 to 69 with active or convalescent COVID-19.

Only one count was recorded for this clone. This chain connects TRBV6-2 or TRBV6-3 to TRBJ2-2; D perhaps matches TRBD2 (5 bases). CDR3 size: 14 residues. Trimming left V 5 bases short and J 4 bases short, with 11 bases between. Germline-derived CDR1 and CDR2 are MNHEY and SVGEGT. The CDR3 reads CASSQDSGTGELFF. In nucleotides, the CDR3 is TGTGCCAGCAGTCAGGACTCAGGCACCGGGGAGCTGTTTTTT.

The chain employs TRBV6-2 or TRBV6-3 and TRBJ1-2, with TRBD1 matching 10 bases. CDR1 is MNHEY, CDR2 SVGEGT, per germline. CDR3 size: 16 residues. Trimming at V came to 4 bases and at J to 1 base, leaving 6 bases not matched to a gene. The CDR3 is CASSFPTGGLNYGYTF. The CDR3 DNA is TGTGCCAGCAGTTTCCCGACAGGGGGCCTTAACTATGGCTACACCTTC.

The chain joins TRBV6-5 to TRBJ2-1; 7 positions match TRBD1. The length of the CDR3 is 13 residues. J was trimmed by 5 bases and V by 4 bases; bases with no gene match: 2. CDR1 and CDR2 from the germline V gene are MNHEY and SVGAGI. The CDR3 region has the DNA TGTGCCAGCAGTTGGGGACAGAACAATGAGCAGTTCTTC. As protein: CASSWGQNNEQFF.

The chain is built from TRBV24-1 and TRBJ2-7, with TRBD2 identical over 7 bases. V was pared by 4 bases and J by 2 bases, with 4 bases of the junction left unmatched. This CDR3 is 14 amino acids long. Germline loops: CDR1 KGHDR, CDR2 SFDVKD. The CDR3 spells CATSESSGAYEQYF. CDR3 nucleotide sequence: TGTGCCACCAGTGAGTCTAGCGGTGCCTACGAGCAGTACTTC.

The rearrangement uses TRBV2 and TRBJ1-1, with D perhaps matching TRBD1 (6 bases). The CDR3 is made up of 14 amino acids. Germline V gene data show CDR1 as SNHLY and CDR2 as FYNNEI. V shed 4 bases and J shed 1 base, with 10 bases lying between them. CDR3 loop: CASSVRTANTEAFF. The CDR3 nucleotides read TGTGCCAGCAGTGTGAGGACAGCGAACACTGAAGCTTTCTTT.

The V gene is TRBV5-1, the J gene TRBJ1-1, with TRBD1 identical over 7 bases. Germline V gene lookup returns CDR1 SGHRS and CDR2 YFSETQ. The CDR3 consists of 17 residues. V shed 0 bases and J 0 bases; nucleotides not matched to a gene: 8. The CDR3 DNA reads as TGCGCCAGCAGCTTGGCTGTAGGGGGCAGGGTGAACACTGAAGCTTTCTTT. It is translated as CASSLAVGGRVNTEAFF. The full variable domain, its missing parts supplied by reference TRBV5-1 and TRBJ1-1, is KAGVTQTPRYLIKTRGQQVTLSCSPISGHRSVSWYQQTPGQGLQFLFEYFSETQRNKGNFPGRFSGRQFSNSRSEMNVSTLELGDSALYLCASSLAVGGRVNTEAFFGQGTRLTVV.

This sequence joins TRBV6-4 and TRBJ2-7; 7 bases are a match to TRBD1. Germline V gene sequence: CDR1 MRHNA, CDR2 SNTAGT. V lost 4 bases to trimming and J lost 4 bases; unmatched junction nucleotides: 4. This CDR3 has 13 amino acids. CDR3 loop: CASSVLQGYEQYF. The CDR3 nucleotides are TGTGCCAGCAGTGTGCTACAGGGGTACGAGCAGTACTTC.

The CDR3 protein is CASSLDRGNTIYF. The CDR3 DNA is TGTGCCAGCAGCTTAGATCGGGGAAACACCATATATTTT. The chain joins TRBV11-2 to TRBJ1-3; no clear D gene. The length of the CDR3 is 13 residues. V gave up 0 bases and J gave up 4 bases, with 4 bases separating them. Germline V CDR1 and CDR2: SGHAT, FQNNGV. The whole variable domain, filled in from reference TRBV11-2 and TRBJ1-3, reads EAGVAQSPRYKIIEKRQSVAFWCNPISGHATLYWYQQILGQGPKLLIQFQNNGVVDDSQLPKDRFSAERLKGVDSTLKIQPAKLEDSAVYLCASSLDRGNTIYFGEGSWLTVV.

This sequence joins TRBV7-2 and TRBJ2-7; possible D gene TRBD1, 5 bases. The germline V and J ends were trimmed by 2 bases and 0 bases, with 17 bases remaining between them. In germline, CDR1 is SGHTA, CDR2 FQGNSA. This CDR3 has 17 amino acids. CDR3 coding DNA: TGTGCCAGCAGCTTAATAGGGTCGACGACAGTCTCCTACGAGCAGTACTTC. It yields the protein CASSLIGSTTVSYEQYF.

The chain combines TRBV21-1 with TRBJ2-2; the table's D gene call, TRBD2, was not cross checked with the DNA. TRBV21-1 is shown as a pseudogene. This CDR3 comprises 13 residues. CDR3 sequence reads: CASSKVRTGELFF. Here the CDR3 DNA reads TGTGCCAGCAGCAAAGTGAGGACCGGGGAGCTGTTTTTT.

The chain combines TRBV30 with TRBJ2-7, with 8 positions matching TRBD1. V shed 4 bases and J 6 bases; nucleotides not matched to a gene: 5. The CDR3 is 12 residues long. Germline CDR1 and CDR2: GTSNPN and SVGIG (reference sequence). In nucleotides, the CDR3 is TGTGCCTGGAAACGACAGGGGCTCGAGCAGTACTTC. Encoded protein: CAWKRQGLEQYF.

This chain uses TRBV18 with TRBJ1-5; no reliable D call. Germline CDR1 KGHSH, CDR2 LQKENI. This CDR3 contains 14 residues. Trimming removed 5 bases at V and 2 bases at J, with 10 bases between. The CDR3 sequence is CASSSLGGNQPQHF. Written as DNA, the CDR3 is TGTGCCAGCTCATCACTGGGAGGCAATCAGCCCCAGCATTTT.

This chain links TRBV28 with TRBJ2-2; 7 bases fit TRBD2. In germline, CDR1 is MDHEN, CDR2 SYDVKM. The CDR3 consists of 13 residues. Trimming cost V 8 bases and J 4 bases; bases outside gene matches: 4. CDR3 sequence (DNA): TGTGCCAGCCAGCCGGGGGGCACCGGGGAGCTGTTTTTT. Translating gives CASQPGGTGELFF.

The V gene is TRBV5-1, the J gene TRBJ2-3; weak D call: TRBD1 (5 bases). CDR1 and CDR2 from the germline V gene are SGHRS and YFSETQ. CDR3 length: 16 amino acids. Trimming left V 4 bases short and J 3 bases short, with 18 bases between. The CDR3 sequence is CASSPSWSQGTDTQYF. CDR3 bases: TGCGCCAGCAGCCCATCGTGGTCGCAGGGAACAGATACGCAGTATTTT.

This rearrangement joins TRBV19 to TRBJ2-6; 9 bases are a match to TRBD1. With 4 bases clipped from V and 4 bases from J, the junction kept 8 bases outside the gene matches. CDR1 and CDR2 (germline): LNHDA, SQIVND (reference sequence). The CDR3 length is 17 residues. The CDR3 nucleotides read TGTGCCAGTAGTACAACAGGACAGGGGCCCGGGGCCAACGTCCTGACTTTC. Protein product: CASSTTGQGPGANVLTF.